Presented here are 29 T cell receptor beta chains from one specimen sequenced in a study of T-cell reconstitution after alpha-beta-depleted transplantation in children. Preparation of the TCRbeta library used unique molecular identifiers. Each CDR3 protein is one row after TCRdb ran MiXCR on the PCR reads. Altogether 700,000 to 850,000 distinct CDR3 sequences are present, 16% being singletons, with the ten largest covering 5%. The sample was PBMCs, mostly from graft donor cells, taken 360 days after TCRalphabeta/CD19-depleted stem cell transplant. The receptors shown here come from a male patient aged 10 to 17 who had a stem cell transplant for acute lymphoblastic leukemia, so the T cells may come from the graft donor.

The CDR3 here is CASSPRKPSGANVLTF. For the CDR3, the DNA is TGTGCCAGCTCACCAAGGAAACCCTCTGGGGCCAACGTCCTGACTTTC. V and J are TRBV18 and TRBJ2-6; D is ambiguous. The V gene lost 2 bases and the J gene lost 0 bases, with 8 bases spanning the gap. Germline V gene sequence: CDR1 KGHSH, CDR2 LQKENI. This CDR3 has 16 residues.

This chain links TRBV25-1 with TRBJ1-2; 8 bases agree with TRBD1. Germline values: CDR1 MGHDK, CDR2 SYGVNS. V trimming: 3 bases; J trimming: 2 bases; junction bases outside the gene matches: 5. This CDR3 has 15 amino acids. The CDR3 DNA reads as TGTGCCAGCAGTGATCCAGGGGGCCGAAACTATGGCTACACCTTC. Protein sequence: CASSDPGGRNYGYTF.

The gene calls are TRBV2 and TRBJ2-7, with 11 bases identical to TRBD1. Germline CDR1 is SNHLY and CDR2 is FYNNEI. The CDR3 covers 14 residues. V dropped 6 bases and J dropped 7; count of bases not matched to a gene: 8. DNA of the CDR3: TGTGCCAGCAGCCAGGGACAGGGGGATTGGGAGCAGTACTTC. Protein sequence: CASSQGQGDWEQYF.

V is TRBV7-2 and J is TRBJ2-5; tentatively, D is TRBD1 or TRBD2 (5 bases each). The CDR3 is 15 residues long. Trimming took 1 base from V and 5 from J, leaving 14 bases between them. Germline CDR1 SGHTA, CDR2 FQGNSA. The CDR3 region is CASSLGPLGRETQYF. DNA of the CDR3: TGTGCCAGCAGCTTAGGTCCCTTGGGACGGGAGACCCAGTACTTC.

The gene calls are TRBV9 and TRBJ1-1, with a tentative D call TRBD1 (6 bases). The CDR3 is 15 amino acids. Trimming took off 3 bases at V and 5 bases at J, with 17 bases between the two ends. In germline, CDR1 is SGDLS, CDR2 YYNGEE. The CDR3 bases are TGTGCCAGCAGCGCCTTTACAGGGAGGGGTACTGAAGCTTTCTTT. Translating it yields CASSAFTGRGTEAFF.

The chain employs TRBV7-7 and TRBJ2-7; D possibly corresponds to TRBD2 (5 bases). V was cut by 1 base and J by 2 bases, with 24 bases left in between. The germline V gene encodes CDR1 SSHAT and CDR2 FNYEAQ (reference sequence). The CDR3 length is 19 residues. This CDR3 is CASSLDSSRGILYTYEQYF. The CDR3 DNA follows: TGTGCCAGCAGCTTAGATTCCTCTCGGGGAATATTATACACCTACGAGCAGTACTTC. The complete variable domain, with remaining parts taken from reference TRBV7-7 and TRBJ2-7, reads GAGVSQSPRYKVTKRGQDVTLRCDPISSHATLYWYQQALGQGPEFLTYFNYEAQPDKSGLPSDRFSAERPEGSISTLTIQRTEQRDSAMYRCASSLDSSRGILYTYEQYFGPGTRLTVT.

This rearrangement joins TRBV9 to TRBJ2-7, with D possibly being TRBD2 (6 bases). With 3 bases removed from V and 0 bases from J, the gap between germline ends came to 13 bases. The germline CDR1 and CDR2 sequences are SGDLS and YYNGEE. This CDR3 has 15 amino acids. The CDR3 region is CASSEASESSYEQYF. Written as DNA, the CDR3 is TGTGCCAGCAGCGAGGCTAGCGAGAGCTCCTACGAGCAGTACTTC.

The chain recombines TRBV10-3 with TRBJ2-7; D perhaps matches TRBD2 (8 bases). Trimming cost V 8 bases and J 7 bases, with 24 bases left between them. In germline, CDR1 is ENHRY, CDR2 SYGVKD. This CDR3 contains 15 residues. The CDR3 sequence: CAIAPPTGRGEEQYF. The CDR3 DNA reads TGTGCCATCGCCCCTCCGACAGGGCGGGGGGAAGAGCAGTACTTC.

CDR3 sequence reads: CSARDHRVTDGYTF. The CDR3 bases are TGCAGTGCTAGAGATCACAGGGTGACAGACGGCTACACCTTC. The chain combines TRBV20-1 with TRBJ1-2, with D perhaps matching TRBD1 (6 bases). The V gene's germline CDR1 is DFQATT and CDR2 SNEGSKA (reference sequence). Trimming pared 0 bases from V and 8 bases from J, leaving 16 bases between. CDR3 length: 14 amino acids.

The genes are TRBV19 and TRBJ1-2; D uncertain. This CDR3 is built from 14 residues. Trimming shortened V by 6 bases and J by 8 bases, and 19 bases separated the two germline ends. Germline V gives CDR1 LNHDA, CDR2 SQIVND (reference sequence). CDR3 in DNA: TGTGCCAGTAGGATCGGCCAGGCATGGAGGGGCTACACCTTC. It codes for CASRIGQAWRGYTF.

In this sample, this clonotype turned up a few times. DNA for the CDR3: TGCGCCAGCAGCTTTAGCGAGCGAAGCGTCCTGACTTTC. It yields the protein CASSFSERSVLTF. V and J are TRBV5-1 and TRBJ2-6; D might be TRBD2 (5 bases). Trimming removed 2 bases at V and 12 bases at J, with 12 bases between. CDR1 and CDR2 from the germline V gene are SGHRS and YFSETQ. CDR3 length equals 13 residues.

In its sample, this clonotype was seen many times. The chain carries TRBV5-1 and TRBJ2-3, with TRBD2 matching over 7 bases. Germline V CDR1 and CDR2: SGHRS, YFSETQ. The CDR3 consists of 15 residues. V lost 3 bases and J lost 0; bases outside the gene matches: 4. The CDR3 DNA is TGCGCCAGCAGCTCGAGCGGGAAGAGCACAGATACGCAGTATTTT. This translates into CASSSSGKSTDTQYF.

V gene TRBV24-1 combines with J gene TRBJ2-7; TRBD1 or TRBD2 may be the D gene (5 bases each). CDR3 size: 12 residues. Trimming took 9 bases from V and 2 from J, leaving 10 bases between them. Germline V gene sequence: CDR1 KGHDR, CDR2 SFDVKD. The DNA for the CDR3 is TGTGCCACCGCCCGGGACGCCTACGAGCAGTACTTC. It codes for CATARDAYEQYF.

This clonotype was seen a few times. The chain has TRBV20-1 and TRBJ1-3, with 7 bases fitting TRBD1. This CDR3 is 14 amino acids long. Germline V gives CDR1 DFQATT, CDR2 SNEGSKA (reference sequence). With 5 bases clipped from V and 4 bases from J, the junction kept 8 bases outside the gene matches. In DNA, the CDR3 is TGCAGTGCTTGCGACAGGGCCTCGGGAAACACCATATATTTT. Translated: CSACDRASGNTIYF.

The chain couples TRBV12-3 or TRBV12-4 to TRBJ2-3; D gene ambiguous. V lost 5 bases and J 5 bases, leaving 17 bases between the germline ends. The CDR3 extends over 15 amino acids. CDR3 sequence reads: CASSLTAFLLDTQYF. In DNA, the CDR3 is TGTGCCAGCAGTCTGACGGCCTTCCTCCTAGATACGCAGTATTTT.

This clonotype has just a few counts. The rearrangement joins TRBV6-5 to TRBJ2-7, with 8 bases matching TRBD2. Germline-derived CDR1 and CDR2 are MNHEY and SVGAGI. J lost 2 bases, V lost 5 bases, and 8 bases had no gene match. CDR3 length: 15 residues. CDR3 amino acids: CASSLQGGRTYEQYF. CDR3 nucleotide sequence: TGTGCCAGCAGTCTACAGGGCGGGAGGACCTACGAGCAGTACTTC.

This clonotype was counted at least ten times. CDR3 region: CAISESYQRADTQYF. Here the CDR3 DNA reads TGTGCCATCAGTGAGTCGTATCAGCGGGCGGATACGCAGTATTTT. The gene calls are TRBV10-3 and TRBJ2-3, with a tentative D call TRBD2 (6 bases). V gave up 0 bases and J gave up 6 bases, with 13 bases separating them. The length of the CDR3 is 15 residues. Germline lookup yields CDR1 ENHRY and CDR2 SYGVKD.

The chain employs TRBV19 and TRBJ2-5, with no clear D. This CDR3 comprises 14 residues. V lost 6 bases, J lost 7 bases, and 18 bases lay in between. CDR1 is LNHDA, CDR2 SQIVND, per germline (reference sequence). CDR3 amino acids: CASRPDRLRGTQYF. The CDR3 nucleotides are TGTGCCAGTAGACCCGACCGATTAAGAGGGACCCAGTACTTC.

This clonotype has just a few counts. The CDR3 here is CASNGRGNTGELFF. DNA of the CDR3: TGCGCCAGCAATGGCAGGGGCAACACCGGGGAGCTGTTTTTT. The V call is TRBV10-1, the J call TRBJ2-2; perhaps TRBD1 as D (6 bases). The CDR3 covers 14 residues. The germline gives CDR1 WNHNN, CDR2 SYGVQD (reference sequence). Trimming removed 7 bases at V and 2 bases at J, with 11 bases between.

This clonotype was counted at least ten times. This chain connects TRBV19 to TRBJ2-5; no clear D gene. Germline CDR1 LNHDA, CDR2 SQIVND (reference sequence). V was trimmed by 2 bases and J by 5 bases, leaving 3 bases between them. The CDR3 spans 11 residues. The chain's CDR3 is CASSISETQYF. The DNA for the CDR3 is TGTGCCAGTAGTATATCTGAGACCCAGTACTTC.

This chain joins TRBV10-3 and TRBJ2-7; 9 bases are shared with TRBD1. V gave up 2 bases and J gave up 3 bases; unmatched junction bases: 2. Germline loops: CDR1 ENHRY, CDR2 SYGVKD. This CDR3 comprises 14 residues. In DNA, the CDR3 is TGTGCCATCAGTGAGAGGGACAGGGTCTACGAGCAGTACTTC. Encoded protein: CAISERDRVYEQYF.

This clonotype came up a few times. The gene calls are TRBV5-1 and TRBJ1-2; TRBD1 matches at 7 bases. The germline CDR1 and CDR2 sequences are SGHRS and YFSETQ. The V and J ends lost 3 bases and 4 bases, in that order; junction bases with no gene match: 6. The CDR3 runs to 14 residues. Written as DNA, the CDR3 is TGCGCCAGCAGCTCACAGGGGCGACCCTATGGCTACACCTTC. Residues: CASSSQGRPYGYTF.

Only a few counts were recorded for this clonotype. This sequence joins TRBV2 and TRBJ2-5; the match to TRBD1 covers 7 bases. Unmatched junction bases numbered 8, after V lost 6 bases and J lost 7 bases. This CDR3 has 13 residues. Germline V gene data show CDR1 as SNHLY and CDR2 as FYNNEI. The CDR3 bases are TGTGCCAGCAGCGACAGGGAAGTGGGGACCCAGTACTTC. Translated, it gives CASSDREVGTQYF.

V and J are TRBV7-6 and TRBJ2-3; TRBD1 might be the D (6 bases). Germline values: CDR1 SGHVS, CDR2 FNYEAQ. CDR3 length equals 16 residues. V was shortened by 7 bases and J by 2 bases, with 19 bases between the two germline ends. The CDR3 spells CASNFKQGRFTDTQYF. In DNA, the CDR3 is TGTGCCAGCAACTTTAAACAGGGACGATTCACAGATACGCAGTATTTT. Based on the CDR3 plus reference TRBV7-6 and TRBJ2-3, the full variable domain is GAGVSQSPRYKVTKRGQDVALRCDPISGHVSLYWYRQALGQGPEFLTYFNYEAQQDKSGLPNDRFSAERPEGSISTLTIQRTEQRDSAMYRCASNFKQGRFTDTQYFGPGTRLTVL.

V and J are TRBV6-5 and TRBJ1-2, with 7 positions matching TRBD1. CDR3 length: 16 residues. CDR1 MNHEY and CDR2 SVGAGI come from the germline V gene. V was clipped by 2 bases and J by 7 bases; unmatched bases: 13. For the CDR3, the DNA is TGTGCCAGCAGTTACGAGGGGGCGTTGTTAGGCGGTGGCTACACCTTC. This encodes CASSYEGALLGGGYTF.

The V gene is TRBV4-1, the J gene TRBJ2-7, with TRBD1 matching over 9 bases. In germline, CDR1 is MGHRA, CDR2 YSYEKL. This CDR3 comprises 15 residues. The trim removed 0 bases at V and 5 bases at J, leaving 5 bases unmatched. The CDR3: CASSQDRGQGHEQYF. DNA of the CDR3: TGCGCCAGCAGCCAAGATCGCGGACAGGGGCACGAGCAGTACTTC.

The V call is TRBV29-1, the J call TRBJ1-5, with D possibly matching TRBD1 (5 bases). The V gene's germline CDR1 is SQVTM and CDR2 ANQGSEA. V lost 4 bases, J lost 9 bases, and 19 bases lay in between. The CDR3 totals 14 residues. The CDR3 here is CSVAIRDRAWPQHF. Written as DNA, the CDR3 is TGCAGCGTTGCAATCCGGGACCGGGCTTGGCCCCAGCATTTT.

The V gene is TRBV12-3 or TRBV12-4, the J gene TRBJ2-7; TRBD2 aligns across 7 bases. The V gene end was trimmed by 2 bases and the J gene end by 0 bases; junction bases not matched to a gene: 4. This CDR3 has 15 residues. The CDR3 sequence: CASSLSGEGSYEQYF. In nucleotides, the CDR3 is TGTGCCAGCAGTTTATCGGGGGAGGGCTCCTACGAGCAGTACTTC.

This clonotype was counted between two and nine times. The chain has TRBV12-3 or TRBV12-4 and TRBJ2-5; no clear D gene. The CDR3 spans 12 residues. The germline V and J ends were trimmed by 7 bases and 5 bases, with 11 bases remaining between them. The CDR3 DNA follows: TGTGCCAGCACCCCCACTCGGGAGACCCAGTACTTC. Protein sequence: CASTPTRETQYF.